This T cell receptor (beta chain) emerged from a study of T cells in Graves' hyperthyroidism and ophthalmopathy. RNA transcripts gave rise to amplified TCR beta CDR3 regions. Initially, a first-round RT-PCR of the TCR CDR3 employed the HTBI primer set. MiXCR was run by TCRdb on the multiplex PCR reads, yielding one entry per CDR3 protein. The sample carries 600,000 to 700,000 distinct CDR3 sequences, 40% to 55% recorded once. CDR3 length: 16 amino acids. J was trimmed by 5 bases and V by 5 bases; bases with no gene match: 8. Germline V CDR1 and CDR2: ENHRY, SYGVKD. The clonotype originates from an adult man with Graves' disease, either hyperthyroidism or ophthalmopathy (not recorded which). The sequencing sample was made of peripheral blood or thyroid tissue (not recorded which). The V gene is TRBV10-3, the J gene TRBJ1-6, with 8 bases aligning to TRBD1. CDR3 in amino acids: CAISSRTGTNNSPLHF. In DNA, the CDR3 is TGTGCCATCAGTTCCCGGACAGGGACGAATAATTCACCCCTCCACTTT.